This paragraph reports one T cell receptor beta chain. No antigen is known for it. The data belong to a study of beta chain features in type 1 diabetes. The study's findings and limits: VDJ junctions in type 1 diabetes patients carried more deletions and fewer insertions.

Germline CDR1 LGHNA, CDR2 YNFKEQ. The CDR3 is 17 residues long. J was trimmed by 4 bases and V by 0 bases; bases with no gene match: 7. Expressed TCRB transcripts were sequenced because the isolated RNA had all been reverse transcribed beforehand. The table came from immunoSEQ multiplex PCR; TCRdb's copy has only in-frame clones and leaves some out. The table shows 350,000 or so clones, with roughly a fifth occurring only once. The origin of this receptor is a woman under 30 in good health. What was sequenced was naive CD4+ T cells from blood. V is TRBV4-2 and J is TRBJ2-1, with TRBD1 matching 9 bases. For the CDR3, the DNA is TGTGCCAGCAGCCAAGATAAGGCGGGACAGGGATACAATGAGCAGTTCTTC. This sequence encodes CASSQDKAGQGYNEQFF.